This TCR beta chain is drawn from a study of OX40 agonist ivuxolimab in advanced cancers. Study information: The dose of intravenous ivuxolimab that patients received every 2 weeks ranged from 0.01 to 10 mg/kg. Males comprised 82.7% of the group, whose mean age was about 60 years (range roughly 23 to 80).

Findings and limits, study-wide: Compared with CD4+, CD8+ T cells on average had more expanded clones.

As concerns this clone: Its cognate antigen is unknown.

V was trimmed by 4 bases and J by 2 bases, leaving 11 bases between them. The CDR3 covers 14 residues. CDR1 is LNHDA, CDR2 SQIVND, per germline (reference sequence). Sequencing was performed with immunoSEQ multiplex PCR; in TCRdb, only in-frame clones are kept and a portion is missing. The sample includes about 82,000 clones, approximately 87% of them seen just once. Baseline was the first blood sampling point, followed by cycle 4 day 1 and cycle 7 day 1. This TCR was recovered from an adult with an advanced solid tumor such as melanoma, head and neck, liver or kidney cancer. The rearrangement joins TRBV19 to TRBJ1-2; unclear D gene. This specimen consisted of CD4+ or CD8+ T cells sorted from blood, obtained in a trial of the OX40 agonist ivuxolimab. CDR3 region: CASSKTGTNYGYTF. The CDR3 bases are TGTGCCAGTAGTAAAACCGGAACCAACTATGGCTACACCTTC.